The 15 T cell receptor beta chains in this list originate from one sample, sequenced in a study of blood T cells in healthy people across ages. Sample-barcoded 5' priming and a J-beta primer mix drove a second PCR of roughly 7 to 11 cycles. MiXCR, run by TCRdb on the 5' RACE reads, gives a single entry per CDR3 protein. This sample has about 730,000 distinct CDR3 sequences, with roughly 41% found just once. The specimen sequenced was blood. These receptors were collected from an older woman in good health.

CDR3 protein: CSAEGVAASTDTQYF. DNA of the CDR3: TGCAGTGCTGAGGGAGTAGCGGCTAGCACAGATACGCAGTATTTT. J is TRBJ2-3 and V is TRBV20-1, with D perhaps TRBD2 (6 bases). The CDR3 is 15 residues long. Germline V gene lookup returns CDR1 DFQATT and CDR2 SNEGSKA (reference sequence). V was clipped by 5 bases and J by 0 bases, with 15 bases between them.

This chain joins TRBV20-1 and TRBJ2-1, with 14 bases lining up with TRBD2. In germline, CDR1 is DFQATT, CDR2 SNEGSKA (reference sequence). The V and J ends lost 4 bases and 13 bases, in that order; junction bases with no gene match: 3. There are 12 residues in the CDR3. The CDR3 is CSAKGLAGVQFF. The CDR3 DNA reads TGCAGTGCTAAGGGACTAGCGGGAGTTCAGTTCTTC.

The chain joins TRBV30 to TRBJ2-3, with D possibly called TRBD1 or TRBD2 (5 bases each). CDR3 length equals 15 residues. The V gene lost 0 bases and the J gene lost 1 base, with 11 bases spanning the gap. The germline CDR1 and CDR2 sequences are GTSNPN and SVGIG (reference sequence). The DNA of the CDR3 is TGTGCCTGGAGTGTAAAAGTGGGACGCACAGATACGCAGTATTTT. Amino acids: CAWSVKVGRTDTQYF.

V is TRBV20-1 and J is TRBJ2-6; D is perhaps TRBD2 (6 bases). Germline V gene lookup returns CDR1 DFQATT and CDR2 SNEGSKA (reference sequence). Trimming left V 0 bases short and J 0 bases short, with 9 bases between. The CDR3 contains 16 residues. The CDR3 region is CSARDPGDSGANVLTF. The CDR3 DNA is TGCAGTGCTAGAGATCCGGGGGACTCTGGGGCCAACGTCCTGACTTTC.

This clonotype was detected only once. The rearrangement uses TRBV12-3 or TRBV12-4 and TRBJ1-5, with TRBD1 as a possible D gene (5 bases). V gave up 0 bases and J gave up 4 bases, with 7 bases separating them. The CDR3 consists of 14 residues. In DNA, the CDR3 is TGTGCCAGCAGTTTAGCGAACAGGAATCAGCCCCAGCATTTT. Amino acids: CASSLANRNQPQHF.

In this sample, this clonotype turned up many times. J is TRBJ2-1 and V is TRBV20-1; 9 bases are a match to TRBD2. Germline assignment: CDR1 DFQATT and CDR2 SNEGSKA (reference sequence). This CDR3 is built from 14 residues. V lost 8 bases and J lost 6; bases outside the gene matches: 11. CDR3 sequence: CSFTSGGWSNEQFF. CDR3 in DNA: TGCAGTTTTACGAGCGGGGGGTGGTCCAATGAGCAGTTCTTC.

The chain links TRBV27 to TRBJ2-3; TRBD2 is a possible D gene (6 bases). Germline lookup yields CDR1 MNHEY and CDR2 SMNVEV (reference sequence). The CDR3 covers 18 residues. The V end lost 7 bases, the J end lost 2 bases, and 25 bases lay between the germline ends. This chain's CDR3 is CASTPRELWGDHTDTQYF. The CDR3 DNA reads TGTGCCAGCACCCCCAGGGAGTTATGGGGGGATCACACAGATACGCAGTATTTT.

This clonotype appeared a few times. This chain links TRBV29-1 with TRBJ2-7; a weak D match, TRBD1 (5 bases). This CDR3 region has 12 residues. Germline-derived CDR1 and CDR2 are SQVTM and ANQGSEA. V was trimmed by 5 bases and J by 7 bases, leaving 15 bases between them. The CDR3 loop reads CSVLPRGCEQYF. The CDR3 bases are TGCAGCGTTTTACCTAGGGGATGTGAGCAGTACTTC.

There are a few counts of this clonotype. The chain couples TRBV20-1 to TRBJ1-2; TRBD1 aligns across 8 bases. V shed 2 bases and J 7 bases; nucleotides not matched to a gene: 3. The germline CDR1 and CDR2 sequences are DFQATT and SNEGSKA (reference sequence). The CDR3 covers 12 residues. The CDR3 DNA reads as TGCAGTGCTAGAAGGACAGGGCTTGGCTACACCTTC. Protein product: CSARRTGLGYTF.

This rearrangement joins TRBV4-1 to TRBJ2-1, with 13 bases identical to TRBD2. V shed 3 bases and J 5 bases; nucleotides not matched to a gene: 4. CDR1 is MGHRA and CDR2 is YSYEKL in the germline V gene. This CDR3 has 16 residues. This CDR3 is CASSHQLAGGNNEQFF. The CDR3 nucleotides are TGCGCCAGCAGCCACCAACTAGCGGGGGGGAACAATGAGCAGTTCTTC.

On this clonotype itself: The junction and the germline gene differ at one end; a read error may be behind it. The V and J genes are TRBV12-3 or TRBV12-4 and TRBJ2-3; TRBD1 might be the D (6 bases). The CDR3 runs 12 residues. The CDR3 region is CASSPGADAQYF. The CDR3 nucleotides are TGTGCCAGCAGCCCAGGGGCAGATGCGCAGTATTTT.

This clonotype has just a few counts. The rearrangement uses TRBV24-1 and TRBJ1-5; TRBD1 matches at 7 bases. The CDR3 is made up of 11 amino acids. CDR1 KGHDR and CDR2 SFDVKD come from the germline V gene. CDR3 amino acids: CTRGGNQPQHF. In DNA form, the CDR3 reads TGTACCAGGGGGGGCAATCAGCCCCAGCATTTT.

The chain employs TRBV3-1 and TRBJ2-7; TRBD2 aligns across 10 bases. CDR3 length: 14 residues. Germline V lookup: CDR1 LGHDT, CDR2 YNNKEL (reference sequence). V was pared by 5 bases and J by 7 bases, with 8 bases of the junction left unmatched. In DNA, the CDR3 is TGTGCCAGCAGCAATCTAGCGGGGGACAATGAGCAGTACTTC. Translating gives CASSNLAGDNEQYF.

This clonotype appeared many times. The chain combines TRBV2 with TRBJ2-3; perhaps TRBD2 as D (6 bases). The CDR3 spans 17 residues. Germline CDR1 is SNHLY and CDR2 is FYNNEI. The ends were cut back, 4 bases at V and 2 bases at J, with 19 bases in the middle. The CDR3: CASSAPLSRGITDTQYF. DNA for the CDR3: TGTGCCAGCAGTGCCCCCCTATCCCGGGGGATCACAGATACGCAGTATTTT.

The chain joins TRBV4-2 to TRBJ1-1; D perhaps matches TRBD1 (6 bases). Trimming took 5 bases from V and 3 from J, leaving 16 bases between them. The CDR3 contains 15 residues. CDR1 is LGHNA and CDR2 is YNFKEQ in the germline V gene. CDR3 residues: CASSGRGGAYTEAFF. DNA of the CDR3: TGTGCCAGCAGCGGCCGAGGGGGGGCCTACACTGAAGCTTTCTTT.